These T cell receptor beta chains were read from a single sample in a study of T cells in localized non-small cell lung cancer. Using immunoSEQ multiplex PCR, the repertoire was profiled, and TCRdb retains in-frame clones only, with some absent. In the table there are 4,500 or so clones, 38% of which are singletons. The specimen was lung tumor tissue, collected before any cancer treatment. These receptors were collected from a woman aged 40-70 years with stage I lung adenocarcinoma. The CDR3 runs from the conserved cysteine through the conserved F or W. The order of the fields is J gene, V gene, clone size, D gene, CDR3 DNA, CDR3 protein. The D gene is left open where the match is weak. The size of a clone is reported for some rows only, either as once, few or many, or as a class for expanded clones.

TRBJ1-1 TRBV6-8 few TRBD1 TGTGCCAGCAGTCCCGGACAGGGCGAAACTGAAGCTTTCTTT CASSPGQGETEAFF
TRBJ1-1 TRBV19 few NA TGTGCCAGTAGCTACAAGAACACTGAAGCTTTCTTT CASSYKNTEAFF
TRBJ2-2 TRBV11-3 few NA TGTGCCAGCAGCCAACGGAGAACGAACACCGGGGAGCTGTTTTTT CASSQRRTNTGELFF
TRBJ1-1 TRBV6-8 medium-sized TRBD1 TGTGCCAGCAGAGCAACAGACAGGGGCATTTCTGAAGCTTTCTTT CASRATDRGISEAFF
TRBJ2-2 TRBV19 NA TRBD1 TGTGCCAGTAGCGGGACAGGGGATGGCACCGGGGAGCTGTTTTTT CASSGTGDGTGELFF
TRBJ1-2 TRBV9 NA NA TGTGCCAGCAGCGTACCCTCAGGGTTTGGTGGCTACACCTTC CASSVPSGFGGYTF
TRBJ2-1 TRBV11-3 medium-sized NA TGTGCCAGCAGCTTGTTTCGCGGCCAAGCCTACAATGAGCAGTTCTTC CASSLFRGQAYNEQFF
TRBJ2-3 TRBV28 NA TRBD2 TGTGCCAGCAGCTTAGGACTAGCGGCAGGAGGCCGGGACACAGATACGCAGTATTTT CASSLGLAAGGRDTDTQYF
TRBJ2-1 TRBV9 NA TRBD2 TGTGCCAGCAGCCCCGGGACTAGCGGGACGAATGAGCAGTTCTTC CASSPGTSGTNEQFF
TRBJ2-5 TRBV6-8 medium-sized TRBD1 TGTGCCAGCAGGCAGAGACAGGGCCTGGGGACCCAGTACTTC CASRQRQGLGTQYF
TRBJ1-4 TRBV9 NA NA TGTGCCAGCAGCCCCGAGGGAAGGGTTAATGAAAAACTGTTTTTT CASSPEGRVNEKLFF
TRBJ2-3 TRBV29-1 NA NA TGCAGCGTGGCTAGGGGTGAGGTCGCAGATACGCAGTATTTT CSVARGEVADTQYF
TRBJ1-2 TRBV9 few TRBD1 TGTGCCAGCAGCGCCCCTCCGGCAGGGGGCATGTATGGCTACACCTTC CASSAPPAGGMYGYTF
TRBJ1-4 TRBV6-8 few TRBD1 TGTGCCACCCGGACAGGGAATGAAAAACTGTTTTTT CATRTGNEKLFF